This is a list of T cell receptor beta chains from one sample in a study of CD8 T cells in ankylosing spondylitis. Using its own MiXCR run on the 5' RACE reads, TCRdb lists one record per CDR3 protein. The top ten clones hold around 56% of a sample with tens of thousands of distinct CDR3 sequences, around 25% of them seen once. The sequenced sample consisted of blood, either unsorted or a sorted T cell fraction (not recorded which). The source of these receptors is a male donor with ankylosing spondylitis or in good health (not recorded which). Both conserved end residues are part of each CDR3. D genes are given only for firm matches. Clone size is given for some rows only: seen once, a few or many times, or a class if the clone is expanded.

V gene	clone size	D gene	J gene	CDR3 protein	CDR3 DNA
TRBV29-1	many	NA	TRBJ1-1	CSLQDQEAFF	TGCAGCCTACAGGACCAAGAAGCTTTCTTT
TRBV10-3	few	NA	TRBJ2-7	CAISDGQDEQYF	TGTGCCATCAGTGACGGCCAAGACGAGCAGTACTTC
TRBV9	few	TRBD2	TRBJ2-1	CASSVDPSGNYNEQFF	TGTGCCAGCAGCGTTGACCCTAGCGGGAACTACAATGAGCAGTTCTTC
TRBV7-9	NA	TRBD2	TRBJ2-2	CASTGTSGVTSGELFF	TGTGCCAGCACCGGGACTAGCGGGGTTACTTCCGGGGAGCTGTTTTTT
TRBV3-1	NA	NA	TRBJ2-7	CASSQDSQEGREQYF	TGTGCCAGCAGCCAAGACTCACAGGAAGGCAGGGAGCAGTACTTC
TRBV5-1	NA	NA	TRBJ2-1	CASSMGETPGFNEQFF	TGCGCCAGCAGCATGGGAGAGACTCCTGGATTCAATGAGCAGTTCTTC
TRBV5-4	few	NA	TRBJ1-1	CASSHIILNTEAFF	TGTGCCAGCAGCCATATCATTTTAAACACTGAAGCTTTCTTT
TRBV5-1	NA	NA	TRBJ2-2	CASSFLQANTGELFF	TGCGCCAGCAGCTTTTTACAGGCGAACACCGGGGAGCTGTTTTTT
TRBV12-3/TRBV12-4	once	NA	TRBJ2-3	CASSSLGTSTDTQYF	TGTGCCAGCAGTTCTCTCGGGACTAGCACAGATACGCAGTATTTT
TRBV20-1	NA	NA	TRBJ2-1	CSARRGNYNEQFF	TGCAGTGCTAGAAGGGGGAACTACAATGAGCAGTTCTTC
TRBV5-1	NA	TRBD1	TRBJ2-2	CASSPGQANTGELFF	TGCGCCAGCAGCCCTGGACAGGCGAACACCGGGGAGCTGTTTTTT
TRBV20-1	many	NA	TRBJ1-5	CSASDWTLGQPQHF	TGCAGTGCTAGCGACTGGACCCTGGGGCAGCCCCAGCATTTT
TRBV20-1	NA	NA	TRBJ2-3	CSASTPFGTDTQYF	TGCAGTGCTAGTACGCCTTTTGGCACAGATACGCAGTATTTT
TRBV5-1	NA	TRBD1	TRBJ1-2	CASSFVSGGDYGYTF	TGCGCCAGCAGCTTCGTATCAGGGGGGGACTATGGCTACACCTTC
TRBV11-2	NA	TRBD2	TRBJ2-1	CASSLVGGQRLAGNYNEQFF	TGTGCCAGCAGCTTAGTCGGGGGTCAGCGACTAGCGGGGAACTACAATGAGCAGTTCTTC
TRBV9	once	NA	TRBJ1-2	CASSLRDERGYTF	TGTGCCAGCAGCCTCCGGGACGAACGTGGCTACACCTTC
TRBV4-2	few	NA	TRBJ2-3	CASSQDFRSGPPLYF	TGTGCCAGCAGCCAAGATTTTCGAAGCGGGCCACCTCTGTATTTT
TRBV20-1	NA	TRBD1	TRBJ2-1	CSGPSGQGFNEQFF	TGCAGTGGACCCTCGGGACAGGGATTCAATGAGCAGTTCTTC
TRBV5-1	few	TRBD1	TRBJ1-2	CASSIGQDYGYTF	TGCGCCAGCAGCATAGGACAGGACTATGGCTACACCTTC
TRBV20-1	once	NA	TRBJ1-5	CSALVRVGGSNQPQHF	TGCAGTGCTCTAGTCCGGGTTGGGGGGAGCAATCAGCCCCAGCATTTT
TRBV5-1	NA	NA	TRBJ1-2	CASSAGRVSALNYGYTF	TGCGCCAGCAGCGCCGGCAGGGTTTCCGCCCTGAACTATGGCTACACCTTC
TRBV16	NA	NA	TRBJ2-1	CASSQSHDPYSYNEQFF	TGTGCCAGCAGCCAATCCCATGACCCGTACTCCTACAATGAGCAGTTCTTC
TRBV18	NA	TRBD2	TRBJ2-3	CASSAGLAGTTDTQYF	TGTGCCAGCTCAGCCGGACTAGCGGGGACAACAGATACGCAGTATTTT
TRBV20-1	NA	TRBD1	TRBJ2-1	CSARDLGQENEQFF	TGCAGTGCTAGAGATTTGGGACAGGAGAATGAGCAGTTCTTC
TRBV29-1	few	NA	TRBJ2-5	CSVRKETQYF	TGCAGCGTGCGGAAAGAGACCCAGTACTTC
TRBV29-1	few	NA	TRBJ2-1	CSAPLEIKQFF	TGCAGCGCCCCCTTGGAAATTAAGCAGTTCTTC
TRBV7-9	NA	NA	TRBJ1-5	CASSSGGDQPQHF	TGTGCCAGCAGCTCGGGAGGGGATCAGCCCCAGCATTTT
TRBV24-1	NA	NA	TRBJ2-1	CATSDSDGGYNEQFF	TGTGCCACCAGTGATTCTGACGGCGGCTACAATGAGCAGTTCTTC
TRBV5-1	few	NA	TRBJ2-2	CASSLSTMEHTGELFF	TGCGCCAGCAGCCTTTCGACTATGGAGCACACCGGGGAGCTGTTTTTT
TRBV6-5	few	NA	TRBJ1-1	CASRGGPHTEAFF	TGTGCCAGCCGAGGCGGCCCGCACACTGAAGCTTTCTTT
TRBV5-1	NA	NA	TRBJ2-3	CASSLTGEPGDTQYF	TGCGCCAGCAGCTTGACGGGCGAGCCGGGAGATACGCAGTATTTT
TRBV12-3/TRBV12-4	few	NA	TRBJ2-2	CASSRSGTGELFF	TGTGCCAGCAGCCGATCGGGCACCGGGGAGCTGTTTTTT
TRBV11-1	few	TRBD1	TRBJ1-1	CASKRGQPSPSLMNTEAFF	TGTGCCAGCAAACGGGGACAGCCGAGCCCCTCACTAATGAACACTGAAGCTTTCTTT
TRBV9	NA	TRBD2	TRBJ2-1	CASSADGTSYNEQFF	TGTGCCAGCAGCGCCGACGGGACTAGCTACAATGAGCAGTTCTTC
TRBV29-1	NA	TRBD2	TRBJ2-7	CSVGGTSSLYEQYF	TGCAGCGTTGGAGGGACTAGCTCACTTTACGAGCAGTACTTC
TRBV6-2/TRBV6-3	few	NA	TRBJ2-1	CASSYTRSSYNEQFF	TGTGCCAGCAGTTACACCAGGAGCTCCTACAATGAGCAGTTCTTC
TRBV7-3	NA	NA	TRBJ1-1	CASSLNRNTEAFF	TGTGCCAGCAGCTTAAACAGAAACACTGAAGCTTTCTTT
TRBV12-3/TRBV12-4	few	NA	TRBJ2-1	CASSIRVHRDNEQFF	TGTGCCAGCAGTATCCGGGTCCACCGAGACAATGAGCAGTTCTTC
TRBV18	NA	NA	TRBJ1-2	CASSPPGHYGYTF	TGTGCCAGCTCACCACCGGGGCACTATGGCTACACCTTC
TRBV6-5	NA	NA	TRBJ1-5	CASSYLKAGGHLQPQHF	TGTGCCAGCAGTTACTTGAAGGCGGGAGGACATCTTCAGCCCCAGCATTTT
TRBV18	many	TRBD1	TRBJ1-1	CASSPRDRDTEAFF	TGTGCCAGCTCACCCCGGGACAGGGATACTGAAGCTTTCTTT
TRBV5-6	NA	TRBD2	TRBJ2-7	CASQRGLAGQTYEQYF	TGTGCCAGCCAAAGGGGACTAGCGGGACAGACCTACGAGCAGTACTTC
TRBV7-9	few	NA	TRBJ2-7	CASSFYEQYF	TGTGCCAGCAGCTTTTACGAGCAGTACTTC
TRBV7-9	NA	TRBD2	TRBJ2-7	CASSPAGSYEQYF	TGTGCCAGCAGTCCAGCGGGGTCCTACGAGCAGTACTTC
TRBV5-1	NA	NA	TRBJ1-5	CASSPRGGDQPQHF	TGCGCCAGCAGCCCCAGAGGGGGGGACCAACCCCAGCATTTT
TRBV28	NA	NA	TRBJ2-3	CASSLSGGSAGDTQYF	TGTGCCAGCAGTTTATCCGGGGGTTCGGCTGGAGATACGCAGTATTTT
TRBV7-8	NA	TRBD1	TRBJ1-1	CASSFSGSGTGGTEAFF	TGTGCCAGCAGCTTCTCGGGCTCCGGGACAGGGGGGACTGAAGCTTTCTTT
TRBV5-1	NA	NA	TRBJ2-1	CASSLVIASSYNEQFF	TGCGCCAGCAGCTTGGTCATCGCGAGCTCCTACAATGAGCAGTTCTTC
TRBV12-3/TRBV12-4	NA	NA	TRBJ1-5	CASSLQDNQPQHF	TGTGCCAGCAGTTTACAGGACAATCAGCCCCAGCATTTT
TRBV5-1	few	NA	TRBJ1-5	CASSKGPFGDNQPQHF	TGCGCCAGCAGCAAAGGACCCTTTGGTGACAATCAGCCCCAGCATTTT
TRBV20-1	NA	NA	TRBJ1-3	CSARPPRKEFPYSGNTIYF	TGCAGTGCTAGACCACCGCGAAAGGAGTTCCCCTACTCTGGAAACACCATATATTTT
TRBV7-3	NA	NA	TRBJ2-5	CASSFNGKETQYF	TGTGCCAGCAGCTTTAACGGGAAAGAGACCCAGTACTTC
TRBV5-6	few	TRBD1	TRBJ2-4	CASSWGTALQYF	TGTGCCAGCAGCTGGGGGACAGCTCTCCAGTACTTC
TRBV4-1	NA	NA	TRBJ2-7	CASSQVAGRREQYF	TGCGCCAGCAGCCAAGTGGCAGGGAGGCGCGAGCAGTACTTC
TRBV20-1	NA	TRBD2	TRBJ2-1	CSAPLAGGSSYNEQFF	TGCAGTGCTCCGCTAGCGGGGGGAAGCTCCTACAATGAGCAGTTCTTC
TRBV5-4	few	TRBD2	TRBJ2-3	CASSPGTSVTDTQYF	TGTGCCAGCAGCCCCGGGACTAGCGTCACAGATACGCAGTATTTT
TRBV5-1	NA	NA	TRBJ1-2	CASSGNSDYGYTF	TGCGCCAGCAGCGGGAACAGTGACTATGGCTACACCTTC
TRBV24-1	NA	NA	TRBJ1-2	CATSGWEANYGYTF	TGTGCCACCAGTGGTTGGGAAGCTAACTATGGCTACACCTTC
TRBV29-1	NA	TRBD1	TRBJ2-2	CSGGTGRGRELFF	TGCAGCGGAGGGACAGGGAGAGGCCGGGAGCTGTTTTTT